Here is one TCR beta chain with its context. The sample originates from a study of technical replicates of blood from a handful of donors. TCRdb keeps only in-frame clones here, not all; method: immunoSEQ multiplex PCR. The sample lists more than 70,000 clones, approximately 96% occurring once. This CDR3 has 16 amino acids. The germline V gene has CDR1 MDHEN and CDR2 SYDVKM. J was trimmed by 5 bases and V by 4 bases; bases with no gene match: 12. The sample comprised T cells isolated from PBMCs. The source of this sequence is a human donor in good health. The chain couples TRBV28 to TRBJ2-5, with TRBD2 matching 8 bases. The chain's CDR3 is CASSSGTGTRRETQYF. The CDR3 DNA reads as TGTGCCAGCAGTTCAGGGACCGGGACTAGAAGGGAGACCCAGTACTTC.